This record covers a single TCR beta chain. The source of the sample is a study of blood T cell repertoires in COVID-19. V lost 2 bases to trimming and J lost 6 bases, with 11 bases between them. The CDR3 is made up of 14 amino acids. Per the germline V gene, CDR1 is SGHRS and CDR2 is YFSETQ. Profiled with immunoSEQ multiplex PCR; TCRdb holds only in-frame clones, not every one. The sample carries about 64,000 clones, approximately 78% recorded once. Material for sequencing was peripheral blood. The chain couples TRBV5-1 to TRBJ2-2; a weak D match, TRBD1 (5 bases). This TCR came from a human donor in a cohort sampled during active COVID-19. The CDR3 bases are TGCGCCAGCAGCTTTGACCCAGGGTCCGGGGAGCTGTTTTTT. Residues: CASSFDPGSGELFF.